This T cell receptor beta chain was documented in a study of monozygotic twins with cystic fibrosis. Overall study context: Libraries were built from about 3 micrograms of fragmented DNA using 15 PCR cycles.

With respect to this clone: The antigen is unknown.

The protocol was immunoSEQ multiplex PCR, while the TCRdb copy is restricted to in-frame clones and leaves out a portion. Among roughly 32,000 clones listed, roughly 96% were seen once. Study results and limitations: V usage most resembled the co-twin in 13 of 16 pairs.

Material: blood. This receptor was identified in a girl aged 2-10 years with cystic fibrosis.

For the CDR3, the DNA is TGTGCCAGCTCACCACCCAAGCGGGAGGGCCGCGAGACCCAGTACTTC. Its protein product is CASSPPKREGRETQYF. The J gene is TRBJ2-5, the V gene TRBV18, with 10 bases aligning to TRBD2. J gave up 5 bases and V 0 bases, and 6 bases lay outside the gene matches. The CDR3 is 16 amino acids. In germline, CDR1 is KGHSH, CDR2 LQKENI.